This T cell receptor beta chain is from a study of blood T cell repertoires in COVID-19. Libraries were prepared by immunoSEQ multiplex PCR; TCRdb keeps only in-frame clonotypes and omits some of them. The sample includes about 76,000 clones, 82% seen only once; the top ten take 27%. Trimming took 3 bases from V and 2 from J, leaving 14 bases between them. The CDR3 is 15 residues long. Germline V gene sequence: CDR1 SGHAT, CDR2 FQNNGV. This chain uses TRBV11-2 with TRBJ2-7, with D unresolved. Source material: peripheral blood. The clonotype originates from a human donor in a cohort sampled during active COVID-19. Here the CDR3 reads CASSFLVGRAYEQYF. For the CDR3, the DNA is TGTGCCAGCAGCTTCTTGGTCGGTCGGGCCTACGAGCAGTACTTC.